This T cell receptor (beta chain) was sequenced in a study of neurological immune-mediated disorders. Germline CDR1 and CDR2: DFQATT and SNEGSKA (reference sequence). The length of the CDR3 is 15 residues. V gave up 0 bases and J gave up 7 bases; unmatched junction bases: 4. Whole-study results and caveats: When grouped phylogenetically, the repertoires of 18 of the 34 multiple sclerosis patients fell together in one related-CDR3 cluster, which is a possible signature. The study found the most TCR clonal expansion in HTLV-1-associated myelopathy and the least in multiple sclerosis, below healthy controls.

The output of every sequencing run, over 180 million TCR-beta sequences, came from 15-18 subjects. TCRdb reanalysed the 5' RACE reads using MiXCR and keeps one entry per CDR3 protein. This sample yields some 34,000 distinct CDR3 sequences, of which roughly 1.6% are seen a single time; roughly 8.7% belongs to the top ten. The table lists this clonotype with many counts. Its antigen is undetermined. This clonotype originated in a woman under 40 with multiple sclerosis. The chain is built from TRBV20-1 and TRBJ1-6; 9 positions agree with TRBD1. Sequencing was carried out using PBMCs. The CDR3 DNA reads TGCAGTGCTAGAGAAGGACAGGGGTGGAATTCACCCCTCCACTTT. It specifies CSAREGQGWNSPLHF.